The T cell receptor beta chain described here comes from a study of blood T cell repertoires in COVID-19. At the level of the study: From the United States, Italy and Spain came samples of acute and convalescent COVID-19. T cells, B-cell-depleted T cells, or PBMCs supplied cDNA or gDNA.

The protocol was immunoSEQ multiplex PCR, while the TCRdb copy is restricted to in-frame clones and leaves out a portion. The sample lists some 56,000 clones; 70% to 85% were seen once. The Seattle patients, enrolled during active infection, were followed longitudinally. The ends lost 4 bases at V and 5 bases at J; junction bases unmatched: 5. There are 14 residues in the CDR3. Germline V gene sequence: CDR1 SGHTA, CDR2 FQGNSA. This clonotype was obtained from a man of 80 years or more with COVID-19, enrolled during active disease. This chain joins TRBV7-2 and TRBJ2-5, with 9 bases that match TRBD1. Sequencing was carried out using peripheral blood. CDR3 in DNA: TGTGCCAGCAGCTGGGACAGGGTGCTGGAGACCCAGTACTTC. Residues: CASSWDRVLETQYF.